The 22 T cell receptor beta chains in this list originate from one sample, sequenced in a study of T cell clonality in common variable immunodeficiency. The protocol was immunoSEQ multiplex PCR, while the TCRdb copy is restricted to in-frame clones and leaves out a portion. The table records more than 20,000 clones without singletons, the ten largest covering about 2.3%. For these receptors, no antigen is known. General study results and limits: In common variable immunodeficiency, TCR beta chains reportedly carried fewer deletions and N-nucleotide insertions.

The sequenced sample consisted of peripheral blood mononuclear cells. Receptors were obtained from a human donor with common variable immunodeficiency.

This clone occurred many times. The CDR3 extends 3 residues past the end of the read, so its final part is completed from the germline J gene. The rearrangement joins TRBV10-3 to TRBJ1-5; tentative D call: TRBD1 (6 bases). CDR3 length: 15 residues. CDR1 ENHRY and CDR2 SYGVKD come from the germline V gene. V gave up 4 bases and J gave up 4 bases, with 14 bases separating them. The chain's CDR3 is CAISGPGHQNQPQHF. CDR3 bases read: TGTGCCATCAGTGGACCGGGACACCAGAATCAGCCC.

This clone was seen at least ten times. Coverage ceases 3 residues before the CDR3 finishes, and the germline J gene fills in the end. The rearrangement uses TRBV28 and TRBJ2-7; 8 positions match TRBD1. Germline V lookup: CDR1 MDHEN, CDR2 SYDVKM. The CDR3 consists of 14 residues. V lost 2 bases, J lost 2 bases, and 2 bases stayed unmatched. Partial CDR3 DNA: TGTGCCAGCAGTTTAGGGACAGGAACCTACGAG. Protein product: CASSLGTGTYE. The complete CDR3 sequence is CASSLGTGTYEQYF. The full variable domain, its missing parts supplied by reference TRBV28 and TRBJ2-7, is DVKVTQSSRYLVKRTGEKVFLECVQDMDHENMFWYRQDPGLGLRLIYFSYDVKMKEKGDIPEGYSVSREKKERFSLILESASTNQTSMYLCASSLGTGTYEQYFGPGTRLTVT.

This clone was observed many times. The read halts 3 residues ahead of the CDR3 end, with the missing end drawn from the germline J gene. The chain employs TRBV6-2 or TRBV6-3 and TRBJ1-1, with D hard to call. The germline gives CDR1 MNHEY, CDR2 SVGEGT. The CDR3 has 12 amino acids. The DNA read from the CDR3 is TGTGCCTCACGGGGAGTTAGATGGGAA. Translation gives CASRGVRWE. The entire CDR3 sequence reads CASRGVRWEAFF.

This clone was recorded at least ten times. The read comes to an end 3 residues before the CDR3 does, leaving the germline J gene to fill in the end. The gene calls are TRBV20-1 and TRBJ2-3; D is ambiguous. Trimming pared 1 base from V and 3 bases from J, leaving 5 bases between. Looked up from germline, CDR1 is DFQATT and CDR2 is SNEGSKA (reference sequence). The CDR3 is 12 amino acids. The part of the CDR3 DNA that was read is TGCAGTGCTAGAGGGGCGACAGATACG. Translated: CSARGATDT. The complete CDR3 reads CSARGATDTQYF.

This clone was observed many times. With the read ending 3 residues before the CDR3 end, the germline J gene is used to fill in that end. V gene TRBV4-2 combines with J gene TRBJ2-1; TRBD1 aligns across 9 bases. CDR1 is LGHNA and CDR2 is YNFKEQ in the germline V gene. The CDR3 covers 17 residues. V lost 0 bases to trimming and J lost 3 bases; unmatched junction nucleotides: 6. The DNA read from the CDR3 is TGTGCCAGCAGCCAAGATGCGGGACAGGGTGACTACAATGAG. This translates into CASSQDAGQGDYNE. The CDR3, in full, reads CASSQDAGQGDYNEQFF.

To note about this clone: The CDR3 extends 3 residues past the end of the read, so its final part is completed from the germline J gene. The V gene is TRBV2, the J gene TRBJ1-1; tentative D call: TRBD1 (5 bases). V was pared by 11 bases and J by 3 bases, with 16 bases between. Germline V gives CDR1 SNHLY, CDR2 FYNNEI. This CDR3 has 13 amino acids. The CDR3 reads CAAHQTAYTEAFF. The sequenced part of the CDR3 DNA is TGTGCCGCCCACCAGACAGCCTACACTGAA.

This clone was observed many times. The CDR3 is cut off 3 residues early in the read; its end comes from the germline J gene. V usage is TRBV12-3 or TRBV12-4 and J usage is TRBJ1-1, with TRBD1 matching 7 bases. The CDR3 covers 14 residues. The J segment lost 4 bases and the V segment lost 5 bases, leaving 7 bases of the junction unmatched. The covered CDR3 bases are TGTGCCAGCAGTGAAGGGGGCGTCGGCACTGAA. Protein sequence: CASSEGGVGTE. In full, the CDR3 is CASSEGGVGTEAFF.

This clone showed up many times. The read ends 3 residues before the CDR3 terminus; that terminus is restored from the germline J gene. The chain carries TRBV29-1 and TRBJ2-3; 9 bases match TRBD2. V shed 4 bases, J shed 2 bases, and the junction held 4 bases outside the gene matches. The V gene's germline CDR1 is SQVTM and CDR2 ANQGSEA. The CDR3 consists of 14 residues. The sequenced CDR3 bases are TGCAGCGTTGCGCGGGGGGGCTACACAGATACG. Protein: CSVARGGYTDT. The full CDR3 is CSVARGGYTDTQYF.

In this sample, this clone is medium-sized. Read data end 3 residues before the CDR3 end; the end is taken from the germline J gene. V is TRBV7-2 and J is TRBJ2-1, with TRBD2 as a possible D gene (5 bases). Germline V gene lookup returns CDR1 SGHTA and CDR2 FQGNSA. The CDR3 spans 17 residues. Trimming stripped 0 bases from V and 7 bases from J, with 19 bases between. CDR3 DNA, as far as it was read: TGTGCCAGCAGCTTAGCTGGCGGGCCTGATCCAGGTAATGAG. It is translated as CASSLAGGPDPGNE. The whole CDR3 protein reads CASSLAGGPDPGNEQFF.

This clone was picked up many times. One end of the junction is discordant with germline, which a read error may explain. The chain's CDR3 is CAISPSGFSYNSPLHF. The sequenced CDR3 bases are TGCGCCATCAGCCCGTCAGGGTTCTCCTATAATTCACCC. The J gene is TRBJ1-6, the V gene TRBV4-2, with a weak D call TRBD1 (5 bases). The CDR3 extends 3 residues past the end of the read, so its final part is completed from the germline J gene. The CDR3 sequence is 16 residues long. Looked up from germline, CDR1 is LGHNA and CDR2 is YNFKEQ.

In its sample, this clone was seen many times. The DNA ends 3 residues before the CDR3 does, and the rest of the CDR3 is filled in from the germline J gene. The chain uses TRBV28 and TRBJ2-1, with 9 bases matching TRBD2. Unmatched junction bases numbered 7, after V lost 4 bases and J lost 9 bases. The germline V gene has CDR1 MDHEN and CDR2 SYDVKM. The CDR3 runs 14 residues. The CDR3 loop is CASSSARGGVEQFF. CDR3 bases read: TGTGCCAGCAGTTCTGCGCGGGGGGGCGTTGAG.

This clone has at least ten counts. CDR3 loop: CASSLQERDEQFF. CDR3 DNA, as far as it was read: TGTGCCAGCAGTTTACAGGAAAGGGATGAG. The chain employs TRBV12-3 or TRBV12-4 and TRBJ2-1; D uncertain. The CDR3 end lies 3 residues beyond the end of the read and is filled in from the germline J gene. Trimming left V 2 bases short and J 8 bases short, with 10 bases between. This CDR3 contains 13 residues.

This clone has a count of ten or more. The read stops 3 residues short of the end of the CDR3; the missing end is completed from the germline J gene. The chain uses TRBV2 and TRBJ2-7, with 14 bases matching TRBD2. Germline V gene data show CDR1 as SNHLY and CDR2 as FYNNEI. The CDR3 consists of 16 residues. V lost 4 bases to trimming and J lost 3 bases; unmatched junction nucleotides: 5. The sequenced part of the CDR3 DNA is TGTGCCAGCAGTGCCCGACTAGCGGGGGGGAACTACGAG. This gives the protein CASSARLAGGNYE. The entire CDR3 is CASSARLAGGNYEQYF.

In this sample, this clone turned up many times. From the germline J gene comes the end of the CDR3, since the read stops 3 residues before it. J is TRBJ2-7 and V is TRBV13; D possibly corresponds to TRBD2 (6 bases). In germline, CDR1 is PRHDT, CDR2 FYEKMQ (reference sequence). Between the trimmed V and J ends, which lost 3 bases and 3 bases, there was a span of 18 bases. The CDR3 length is 16 residues. The CDR3 region is CASSFYRRGRGYEQYF. CDR3 DNA (partial): TGTGCCAGCAGCTTTTATAGGAGGGGCAGAGGCTACGAG.

The table lists this clone with many counts. The read terminates 3 residues before the CDR3 end, so the remaining end is supplied by the germline J gene. The gene calls are TRBV5-1 and TRBJ1-6, with TRBD1 as a possible D gene (5 bases). Germline V gene data show CDR1 as SGHRS and CDR2 as YFSETQ. V was trimmed by 2 bases and J by 8 bases, leaving 14 bases between them. CDR3 size: 15 residues. Incomplete CDR3 DNA: TGCGCCAGCAGCTTTGCCAGGGCCTCGGATTCACCC. This sequence encodes CASSFARASDSP. The whole CDR3 protein is CASSFARASDSPLHF.

In its sample, this clone was seen many times. The sequenced part of the CDR3 DNA is TGTGCCAGCAGCGCCGGACTAGCGGGGGGCACCGGGGAG. Encoded protein: CASSAGLAGGTGE. The full-length CDR3 reads as CASSAGLAGGTGELFF. The chain recombines TRBV7-3 with TRBJ2-2; TRBD2 matches at 14 bases. The read stops 3 residues short of the end of the CDR3; the missing end is completed from the germline J gene. The V segment lost 5 bases and the J segment 4 bases; nucleotides outside the gene matches: 3. Germline CDR1 and CDR2: SGHTA and FQGTGA. The CDR3 has 16 amino acids.

The table lists this clone with many counts. The read gets to within 3 residues of the CDR3 end, and the germline J gene fills in the rest. This chain links TRBV2 with TRBJ1-1; D remains ambiguous. Germline V gives CDR1 SNHLY, CDR2 FYNNEI. This CDR3 spans 14 amino acids. Trimming removed 8 bases at V and 0 bases at J, with 13 bases between. The part of the CDR3 DNA that was read is TGTGCCAGCTCGGCATCGACTATGAACACTGAA. Translated: CASSASTMNTE. The complete CDR3 reads CASSASTMNTEAFF.

This clone was counted many times. The read halts 3 residues ahead of the CDR3 end, with the missing end drawn from the germline J gene. The V and J genes are TRBV20-1 and TRBJ2-1; TRBD1 matches 10 bases. Unmatched junction bases numbered 3, after V lost 7 bases and J lost 3 bases. The CDR3 is 13 amino acids. The germline CDR1 and CDR2 sequences are DFQATT and SNEGSKA (reference sequence). This CDR3 reads CSVRTGGYNEQFF. CDR3 bases read: TGCAGTGTTCGGACAGGGGGCTACAATGAG.

This clone came up many times. Read data end 3 residues before the CDR3 end; the end is taken from the germline J gene. The chain joins TRBV27 to TRBJ1-6; tentative D call: TRBD1 (5 bases). The CDR3 runs 12 residues. CDR1 MNHEY and CDR2 SMNVEV come from the germline V gene (reference sequence). Trimming stripped 6 bases from V and 9 bases from J, with 9 bases between. The CDR3 reads CASSLDSSPLHF. The CDR3 bases that were read are TGTGCCAGCAGCTTAGACAGTTCACCC.

This clone was counted a few times. Read data end 3 residues before the CDR3 end; the end is taken from the germline J gene. The chain links TRBV19 to TRBJ1-5; 10 bases map to TRBD1. The CDR3 sequence is 16 residues long. CDR1 LNHDA and CDR2 SQIVND come from the germline V gene (reference sequence). J lost 4 bases, V lost 4 bases, and 7 bases had no gene match. Partial CDR3 DNA: TGTGCCAGTAGTACCCACCGGGACAGGGGAAATCAGCCC. It is translated as CASSTHRDRGNQP. The entire CDR3 reads CASSTHRDRGNQPQHF.

This clone was seen ten or more times. With the read ending 3 residues before the CDR3 end, the germline J gene is used to fill in that end. The rearrangement links TRBV20-1 to TRBJ1-4; the match to TRBD1 covers 7 bases. The germline CDR1 and CDR2 sequences are DFQATT and SNEGSKA (reference sequence). The CDR3 covers 13 residues. V was pared by 6 bases and J by 7 bases, with 8 bases of the junction left unmatched. The sequenced CDR3 bases are TGCAGTGCCAAGGGACAGACCCCTGAAAAA. Translated, it gives CSAKGQTPEK. The complete CDR3 protein is CSAKGQTPEKLFF.

This clone was counted at least ten times. Relative to the germline gene, one junction end is altered; a read error may explain this. The read finishes 3 residues shy of the CDR3 end, and the germline J gene is used to complete it. The chain uses TRBV4-2 and TRBJ1-1; tentatively, D is TRBD1 (5 bases). CDR1 and CDR2 (germline): LGHNA, YNFKEQ. The CDR3 is 13 amino acids. The CDR3 DNA, read in part, is TGCGCCAGCAGCCGCGACAGATTCACTGAA. Protein: CASSRDRFTE. The entire CDR3 sequence reads CASSRDRFTEAFF.